This TCR beta chain was captured in a study of identifying expanded T cells in peripheral blood. The V end lost 5 bases, the J end lost 4 bases, and 14 bases lay between the germline ends. CDR1 SGHTA and CDR2 FQGTGA come from the germline V gene. The CDR3 has 15 residues. Sequencing was performed with immunoSEQ multiplex PCR; in TCRdb, only in-frame clones are kept and a portion is missing. The table has 97,000 or so clones, approximately 90% seen once. Regarding the study as a whole: Technical replicates showed around 1.3 changed clones; about two weeks roughly 18; four weeks 19. Across healthy donors, higher total template counts meant significantly greater roughly two-week count variance.

During the collection period, no donor immune events like infections were recorded. With regard to this clone: Its antigen is undetermined.

The source is a person aged 18-69 years in good health. V usage is TRBV7-3 and J usage is TRBJ2-2; D possibly corresponds to TRBD2 (5 bases). Input material: blood. The CDR3 DNA sequence: TGTGCCAGCAGCCGGGAACGCTCGAGCACCGGGGAGCTGTTTTTT. It translates to CASSRERSSTGELFF.